This T cell receptor beta chain was found in a study of T cells in Graves' hyperthyroidism and ophthalmopathy. Uncontrolled infections, other autoimmune diseases, pregnancy or lactation led to exclusion of patients. Amplification yielded TCR beta CDR3 regions, with RNA transcripts as the source. HTBI primers were the set used in a first-round RT-PCR of the TCR CDR3. TCRdb called the multiplex PCR reads again in MiXCR, with one record for every CDR3 protein. This sample has hundreds of thousands of distinct CDR3 sequences, with around 38% found just once. With regard to this clonotype: Its antigen is still unknown.

The V and J ends lost 6 bases and 6 bases, in that order; junction bases with no gene match: 8. Germline lookup yields CDR1 SEHNR and CDR2 FQNEAQ (reference sequence). The length of the CDR3 is 14 residues. Points from the study as a whole: Before onset, by a median of around six months, the model predicted ophthalmopathy. Most thyroid clonotypes that were expanded above 0.001 also turned up in blood. A model built on 13 V-J features separated ophthalmopathy from stable hyperthyroidism.

The gene calls are TRBV7-9 and TRBJ2-7, with 10 bases identical to TRBD2. The sequenced sample was blood. This TCR came from a man in his late teens or twenties with Graves' hyperthyroidism. As DNA, the CDR3 is TGTGCCAGCAGTACAACTAGCGGGAAGGGCGAGCAGTACTTC. It yields the protein CASSTTSGKGEQYF.